The 18 T cell receptor beta chains below were found in one sample sequenced in a study of radiotherapy plus CTLA-4 blockade in lung cancer. TCRdb keeps only in-frame clones here, not all; method: immunoSEQ multiplex PCR. This sample has 81,000 or so clones, with roughly four fifths found just once. The sample was peripheral blood, taken from a patient treated with radiotherapy plus ipilimumab. These receptors were obtained from a human donor with non-small cell lung cancer that progressed on radiotherapy plus ipilimumab.

By sample fraction, this clone is medium-sized. This chain connects TRBV7-6 to TRBJ2-2; 9 nucleotides agree with TRBD1. This CDR3 region has 17 residues. With 4 bases clipped from V and 1 base from J, the junction kept 7 bases outside the gene matches. Germline-derived CDR1 and CDR2 are SGHVS and FNYEAQ. CDR3 region: CASSWEPGQGNTGELFF. CDR3 in DNA: TGTGCCAGCAGCTGGGAACCGGGACAGGGGAACACCGGGGAGCTGTTTTTT. Combining the CDR3 with reference TRBV7-6 and TRBJ2-2 gives the whole variable domain GAGVSQSPRYKVTKRGQDVALRCDPISGHVSLYWYRQALGQGPEFLTYFNYEAQQDKSGLPNDRFSAERPEGSISTLTIQRTEQRDSAMYRCASSWEPGQGNTGELFFGEGSRLTVL.

The chain combines TRBV27 with TRBJ2-6, with 9 bases aligning to TRBD1. The CDR3 runs to 19 residues. After removal of 8 bases from V and 1 base from J, the junction contained 15 bases not matched to a gene. Per the germline V gene, CDR1 is MNHEY and CDR2 is SMNVEV (reference sequence). CDR3 region: CASSPGTGSRISGANVLTF. Here the CDR3 DNA reads TGTGCCAGCTCTCCCGGGACAGGGTCTCGTATATCTGGGGCCAACGTCCTGACTTTC.

This clone was detected only once. The rearrangement uses TRBV5-6 and TRBJ2-3, with 7 bases aligning to TRBD2. The ends lost 7 bases at V and 3 bases at J; junction bases unmatched: 5. The CDR3 is 13 residues long. Germline V gives CDR1 SGHDT, CDR2 YYEEEE. The CDR3 coding sequence is TGTGCCAGCCTGAAGCGGGGTACAGATACGCAGTATTTT. Its translation is CASLKRGTDTQYF.

This chain uses TRBV19 with TRBJ1-5, with 7 bases that match TRBD1. This CDR3 is built from 15 residues. Germline V gene lookup returns CDR1 LNHDA and CDR2 SQIVND (reference sequence). The junction had 8 bases not matched to a gene; V was cut back by 5 bases and J by 4 bases. CDR3 protein: CASSLSRDRNQPQHF. As DNA, the CDR3 is TGTGCCAGTAGTCTTAGTAGGGACAGAAATCAGCCCCAGCATTTT.

The chain has TRBV7-8 and TRBJ2-7; D is perhaps TRBD2 (5 bases). The CDR3 loop spans 12 amino acids. Trimming removed 5 bases from V and 6 bases from J, with 11 bases in between. The germline V gene has CDR1 SGHVS and CDR2 FQNEAQ. The CDR3 sequence: CASSPERGEQYF. The CDR3 DNA reads as TGTGCCAGCAGCCCCGAACGGGGCGAGCAGTACTTC.

J is TRBJ1-1 and V is TRBV25-1, with TRBD1 matching 7 bases. The CDR3 extends over 14 amino acids. CDR1 is MGHDK, CDR2 SYGVNS, per germline. V was pared by 4 bases and J by 6 bases, with 8 bases of the junction left unmatched. The CDR3 DNA follows: TGTGCCAGCAGTGGACAGGGTCGTATCGCTGAAGCTTTCTTT. Amino acids: CASSGQGRIAEAFF. Combining the CDR3 with reference TRBV25-1 and TRBJ1-1 gives the whole variable domain EADIYQTPRYLVIGTGKKITLECSQTMGHDKMYWYQQDPGMELHLIHYSYGVNSTEKGDLSSESTVSRIRTEHFPLTLESARPSHTSQYLCASSGQGRIAEAFFGQGTRLTVV.

The chain joins TRBV10-3 to TRBJ2-2; D uncertain. Trimming took 0 bases from V and 1 from J, leaving 6 bases between them. Germline CDR1 reads ENHRY; CDR2 reads SYGVKD. The CDR3 sequence is 15 residues long. The CDR3 nucleotides are TGTGCCATCAGTGAGTCCCCCAGGAACACCGGGGAGCTGTTTTTT. Residues: CAISESPRNTGELFF.

The gene calls are TRBV4-1 and TRBJ1-4, with unresolved D. The germline V gene has CDR1 MGHRA and CDR2 YSYEKL. This CDR3 has 15 amino acids. V lost 0 bases and J lost 1, with 6 bases in between. Written as DNA, the CDR3 is TGCGCCAGCAGCCAAGATTGGGAAACTAATGAAAAACTGTTTTTT. Its translation is CASSQDWETNEKLFF.

This clone was picked up one time. The chain carries TRBV6-5 and TRBJ1-2, with a possible D match to TRBD1 (6 bases). CDR1 is MNHEY and CDR2 is SVGAGI in the germline V gene. The CDR3 contains 12 residues. V lost 6 bases, J lost 7 bases, and 12 bases lay in between. CDR3: CASRLQGFGYTF. The DNA for the CDR3 is TGTGCCAGCAGATTACAGGGTTTTGGCTACACCTTC.

This clone appeared a few times. The chain couples TRBV27 to TRBJ1-3, with D perhaps matching TRBD1 (6 bases). Trimming took off 3 bases at V and 2 bases at J, with 14 bases between the two ends. CDR1 and CDR2 (germline): MNHEY, SMNVEV (reference sequence). The CDR3 totals 16 residues. The CDR3 region is CASSFTAGAAGNTIYF. DNA for the CDR3: TGTGCCAGCAGTTTCACCGCAGGGGCGGCTGGAAACACCATATATTTT.

In this sample, this clone turned up once. This sequence joins TRBV18 and TRBJ2-1; D unclear. The CDR3 covers 16 residues. Germline lookup yields CDR1 KGHSH and CDR2 LQKENI. Trimming removed 6 bases at V and 0 bases at J, with 15 bases between. The DNA of the CDR3 is TGTGCCAGCTCCGACGGTCGGCCGAGCTCCTACAATGAGCAGTTCTTC. Translated: CASSDGRPSSYNEQFF. Full variable domain (remainder filled in from reference TRBV18 and TRBJ2-1): NAGVMQNPRHLVRRRGQEARLRCSPMKGHSHVYWYRQLPEEGLKFMVYLQKENIIDESGMPKERFSAEFPKEGPSILRIQQVVRGDSAAYFCASSDGRPSSYNEQFFGPGTRLTVL.

The rearrangement joins TRBV4-2 to TRBJ1-2, with D uncertain. This CDR3 spans 15 amino acids. The V end lost 8 bases, the J end lost 8 bases, and 24 bases lay between the germline ends. Looked up from germline, CDR1 is LGHNA and CDR2 is YNFKEQ. In nucleotides, the CDR3 is TGTGCCAGCGCGATCAGTTCAGCGGAGGTCAGGGGCTACACCTTC. This gives the protein CASAISSAEVRGYTF.

This clone was seen just once. The chain joins TRBV14 to TRBJ2-7, with D perhaps matching TRBD2 (7 bases). Trimming took 5 bases from V and 2 from J, leaving 16 bases between them. Germline loops: CDR1 SGHDN, CDR2 FVKESK. The CDR3 is 15 residues long. The CDR3 here is CASSWGGGPTYEQYF. The CDR3 DNA sequence: TGTGCCAGCAGCTGGGGAGGGGGACCCACCTACGAGCAGTACTTC.

This chain uses TRBV30 with TRBJ2-3, with D perhaps matching TRBD2 (6 bases). Germline CDR1 is GTSNPN and CDR2 is SVGIG (reference sequence). Trimming left V 4 bases short and J 3 bases short, with 17 bases between. This CDR3 is 15 amino acids long. The CDR3 DNA is TGTGCCTGGACACCCTTTAAGACTAGGACAGATACGCAGTATTTT. It translates to CAWTPFKTRTDTQYF.

This chain uses TRBV5-6 with TRBJ2-7; TRBD2 matches 11 bases. CDR1 SGHDT and CDR2 YYEEEE come from the germline V gene. The trim removed 0 bases at V and 3 bases at J, leaving 8 bases unmatched. The CDR3 has 17 residues. CDR3: CASSLVAGGPRGYEQYF. The CDR3 DNA follows: TGTGCCAGCAGCTTGGTAGCGGGAGGGCCACGTGGCTACGAGCAGTACTTC.

This sequence joins TRBV19 and TRBJ1-2; TRBD1 aligns across 9 bases. Germline CDR1 and CDR2: LNHDA and SQIVND (reference sequence). V was pared by 10 bases and J by 8 bases, with 11 bases of the junction left unmatched. The CDR3 length is 13 residues. CDR3 region: CATVDRGARGYTF. In DNA, the CDR3 is TGTGCCACCGTCGACAGGGGGGCTAGGGGCTACACCTTC.

A few counts support this clone. This sequence joins TRBV28 and TRBJ1-2; no definite D call. This CDR3 contains 13 residues. Trimming stripped 4 bases from V and 8 bases from J, with 14 bases between. From germline, CDR1 is MDHEN and CDR2 SYDVKM. CDR3 residues: CASSSTEYSGYTF. CDR3 DNA sequence: TGTGCCAGCAGTTCAACAGAGTACAGCGGCTACACCTTC.

The chain links TRBV4-1 to TRBJ2-2; D is uncertain. The germline CDR1 and CDR2 sequences are MGHRA and YSYEKL. This CDR3 has 16 amino acids. V was pared by 0 bases and J by 2 bases, with 10 bases between. CDR3 in amino acids: CASSQDSAPNTGELFF. CDR3 nucleotides: TGCGCCAGCAGCCAAGATTCGGCCCCAAACACCGGGGAGCTGTTTTTT.